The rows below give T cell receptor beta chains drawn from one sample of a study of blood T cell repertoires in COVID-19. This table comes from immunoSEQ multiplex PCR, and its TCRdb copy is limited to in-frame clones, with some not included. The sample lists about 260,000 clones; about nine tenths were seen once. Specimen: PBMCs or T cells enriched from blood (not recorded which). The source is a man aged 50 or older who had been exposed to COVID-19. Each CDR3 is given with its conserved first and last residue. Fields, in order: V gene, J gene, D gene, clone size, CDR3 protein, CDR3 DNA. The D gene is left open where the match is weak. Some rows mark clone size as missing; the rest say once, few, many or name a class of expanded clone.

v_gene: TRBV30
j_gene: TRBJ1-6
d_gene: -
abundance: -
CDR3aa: CAWSVLQGDSPLHF
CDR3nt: TGTGCCTGGAGTGTATTACAGGGCGATTCACCCCTCCACTTT

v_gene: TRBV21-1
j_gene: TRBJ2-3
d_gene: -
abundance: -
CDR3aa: CASSKERTTGGGLTDTQYF
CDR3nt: TGTGCCAGCAGCAAAGAGAGAACCACCGGAGGGGGCCTCACAGATACGCAGTATTTT

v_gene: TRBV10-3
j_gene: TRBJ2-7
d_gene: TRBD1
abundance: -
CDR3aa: CAIRMTGGNYEQYF
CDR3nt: TGTGCCATCAGAATGACAGGGGGAAACTACGAGCAGTACTTC

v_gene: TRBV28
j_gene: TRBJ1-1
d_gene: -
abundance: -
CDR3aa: CASSLQGVMNTEAFF
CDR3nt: TGTGCCAGCAGTTTACAAGGGGTCATGAACACTGAAGCTTTCTTT

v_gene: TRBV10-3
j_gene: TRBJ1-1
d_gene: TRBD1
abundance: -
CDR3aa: CAISRQGAANTEAFF
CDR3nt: TGTGCCATCAGCCGACAGGGTGCGGCGAACACTGAAGCTTTCTTT

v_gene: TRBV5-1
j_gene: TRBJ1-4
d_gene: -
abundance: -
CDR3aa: CASSSTGNGANEKLFF
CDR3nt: TGCGCCAGCAGCTCGACCGGGAACGGGGCTAATGAAAAACTGTTTTTT

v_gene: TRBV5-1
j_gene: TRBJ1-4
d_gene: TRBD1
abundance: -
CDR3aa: CASSSDPRDRGEKLFF
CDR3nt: TGCGCCAGCAGCTCCGACCCCCGGGACAGGGGTGAAAAACTGTTTTTT

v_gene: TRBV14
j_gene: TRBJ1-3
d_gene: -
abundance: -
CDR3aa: CASSDLSSGNTIYF
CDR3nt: TGTGCCAGCAGTGATCTCAGCTCTGGAAACACCATATATTTT

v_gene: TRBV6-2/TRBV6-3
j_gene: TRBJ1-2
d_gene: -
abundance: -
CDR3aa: CASSTQGKGYGYTF
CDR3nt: TGTGCCAGCAGTACACAGGGAAAAGGCTATGGCTACACCTTC

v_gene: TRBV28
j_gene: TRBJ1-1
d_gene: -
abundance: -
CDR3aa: CASTYAASAFF
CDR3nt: TGTGCCAGCACCTACGCGGCGTCGGCTTTCTTT

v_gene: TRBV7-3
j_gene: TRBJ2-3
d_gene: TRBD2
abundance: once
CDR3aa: CASSLTRGLGGDTQYF
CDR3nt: TGTGCCAGCAGCTTAACGAGGGGACTAGGGGGAGATACGCAGTATTTT

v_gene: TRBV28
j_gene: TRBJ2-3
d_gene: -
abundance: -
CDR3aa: CASSLRTVTDTQYF
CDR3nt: TGTGCCAGCAGTCTCCGGACAGTAACAGATACGCAGTATTTT

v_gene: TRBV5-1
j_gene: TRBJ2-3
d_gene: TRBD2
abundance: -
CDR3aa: CASSLASGSGTDTQYF
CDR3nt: TGCGCCAGCAGCTTGGCGAGCGGGAGCGGCACAGATACGCAGTATTTT

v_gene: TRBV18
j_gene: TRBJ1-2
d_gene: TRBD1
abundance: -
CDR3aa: CASSPETGGVGRYGYTF
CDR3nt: TGTGCCAGCTCACCCGAGACAGGGGGCGTCGGTAGGTATGGCTACACCTTC

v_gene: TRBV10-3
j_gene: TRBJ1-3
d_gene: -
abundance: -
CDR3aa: CAISEGQGISGNTIYF
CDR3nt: TGTGCCATCAGTGAGGGGCAGGGAATTTCTGGAAACACCATATATTTT

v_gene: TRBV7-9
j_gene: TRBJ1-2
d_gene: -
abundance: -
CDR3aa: CASSRDQGWGGYTF
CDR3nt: TGTGCCAGCAGCCGGGACCAGGGGTGGGGTGGCTACACCTTC

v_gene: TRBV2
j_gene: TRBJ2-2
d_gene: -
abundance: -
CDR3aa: CASSVEGTGELFF
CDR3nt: TGTGCCAGCAGTGTGGAGGGCACCGGGGAGCTGTTTTTT

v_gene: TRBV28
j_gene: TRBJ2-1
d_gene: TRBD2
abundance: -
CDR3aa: CASSLAPGGSSYNEQFF
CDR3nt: TGTGCCAGCAGTTTGGCACCGGGAGGCAGCTCCTACAATGAGCAGTTCTTC

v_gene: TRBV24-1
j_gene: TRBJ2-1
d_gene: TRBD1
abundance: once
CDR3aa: CATSATLGQGRQFF
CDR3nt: TGTGCCACCAGTGCTACTCTCGGACAGGGCCGACAGTTCTTC

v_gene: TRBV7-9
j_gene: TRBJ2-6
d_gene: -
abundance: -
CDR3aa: CASSGQADDSGANVLTF
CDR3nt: TGTGCCAGCAGTGGGCAGGCCGACGACTCTGGGGCCAACGTCCTGACTTTC

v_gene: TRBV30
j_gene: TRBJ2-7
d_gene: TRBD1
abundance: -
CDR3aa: CAWNRDREASEQYF
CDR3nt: TGTGCCTGGAACCGGGACAGGGAGGCCTCCGAGCAGTACTTC

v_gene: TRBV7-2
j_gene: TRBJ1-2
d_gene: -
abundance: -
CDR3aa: CASSSVRTASYGYTF
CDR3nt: TGTGCCAGCAGCTCCGTACGGACAGCTTCCTATGGCTACACCTTC

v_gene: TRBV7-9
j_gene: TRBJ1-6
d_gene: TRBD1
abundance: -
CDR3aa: CASSHHSDRANSPLHF
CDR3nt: TGTGCCAGCAGCCATCACTCGGACAGGGCCAATTCACCCCTCCACTTT

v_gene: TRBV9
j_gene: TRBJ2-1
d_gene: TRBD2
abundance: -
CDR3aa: CASSSRGENEQFF
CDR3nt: TGTGCCAGCAGCTCCCGGGGGGAGAATGAGCAGTTCTTC

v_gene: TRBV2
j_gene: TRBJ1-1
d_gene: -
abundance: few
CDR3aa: CASGLYTEAFF
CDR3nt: TGTGCCAGCGGGCTCTACACTGAAGCTTTCTTT

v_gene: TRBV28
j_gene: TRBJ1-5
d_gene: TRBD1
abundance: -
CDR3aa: CASSRGDRGLNQPQHF
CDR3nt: TGTGCCAGCAGCCGTGGGGACAGGGGGCTCAATCAGCCCCAGCATTTT

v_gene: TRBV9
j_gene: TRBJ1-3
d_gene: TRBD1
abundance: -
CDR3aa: CASSVAGTASGNTIYF
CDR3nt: TGTGCCAGCAGCGTGGCCGGGACAGCCTCTGGAAACACCATATATTTT

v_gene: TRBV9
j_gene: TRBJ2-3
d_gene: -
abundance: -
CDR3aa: CASSVWSENTDTQYF
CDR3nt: TGTGCCAGCAGCGTCTGGTCCGAGAACACAGATACGCAGTATTTT

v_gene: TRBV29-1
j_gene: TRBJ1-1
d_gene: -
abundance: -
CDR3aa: CSAEGQNTEAFF
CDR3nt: TGCAGCGCCGAAGGACAGAACACTGAAGCTTTCTTT

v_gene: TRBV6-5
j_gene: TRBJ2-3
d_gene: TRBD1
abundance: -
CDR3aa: CASSYRGRDTQYF
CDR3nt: TGTGCCAGCAGTTATAGGGGGCGGGATACGCAGTATTTT

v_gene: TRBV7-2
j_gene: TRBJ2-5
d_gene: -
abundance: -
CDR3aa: CASSLRQEQETQYF
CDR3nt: TGTGCCAGCAGCTTGCGACAGGAACAAGAGACCCAGTACTTC

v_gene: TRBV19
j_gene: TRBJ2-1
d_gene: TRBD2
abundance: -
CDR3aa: CASRGLAGGVGFF
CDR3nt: TGTGCCAGTAGAGGACTAGCGGGAGGCGTTGGGTTCTTC

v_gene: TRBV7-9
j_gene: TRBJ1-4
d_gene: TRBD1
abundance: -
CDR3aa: CASSHSGGWEKLFF
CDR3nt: TGTGCCAGCAGCCATTCAGGGGGGTGGGAAAAACTGTTTTTT

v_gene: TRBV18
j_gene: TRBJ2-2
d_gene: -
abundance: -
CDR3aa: CASSPRFAGIGELFF
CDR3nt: TGTGCCAGCTCACCAAGATTTGCAGGGATCGGGGAGCTGTTTTTT